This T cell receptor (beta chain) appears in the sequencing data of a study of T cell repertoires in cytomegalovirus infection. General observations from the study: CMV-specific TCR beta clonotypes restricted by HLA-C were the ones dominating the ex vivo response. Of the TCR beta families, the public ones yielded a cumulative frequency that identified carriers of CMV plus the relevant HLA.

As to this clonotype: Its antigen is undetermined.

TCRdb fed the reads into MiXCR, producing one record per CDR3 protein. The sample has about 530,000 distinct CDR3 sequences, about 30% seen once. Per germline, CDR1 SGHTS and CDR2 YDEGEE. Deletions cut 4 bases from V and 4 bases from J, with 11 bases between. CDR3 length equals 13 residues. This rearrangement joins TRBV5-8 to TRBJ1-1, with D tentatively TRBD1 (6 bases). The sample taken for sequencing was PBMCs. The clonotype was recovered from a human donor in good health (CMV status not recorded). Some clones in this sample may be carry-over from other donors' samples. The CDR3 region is CASSRRGVTEAFF. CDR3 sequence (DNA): TGTGCCAGCAGCAGAAGGGGGGTCACTGAAGCTTTCTTT.